Listed here are 2 T cell receptor beta chains from one sample, sequenced in a study of T cell changes during pregnancy in multiple sclerosis. TCRdb's copy holds only in-frame clones and misses some; the assay was immunoSEQ multiplex PCR. The sample has around 65,000 clones, under 95% seen once. Source: peripheral blood, taken in the third trimester of pregnancy. These TCRs come from a female donor in good health, enrolled as a control in a pregnancy study.

The chain has TRBV7-9 and TRBJ2-5; a weak D match, TRBD2 (6 bases). The CDR3 loop spans 12 amino acids. Germline V gene lookup returns CDR1 SEHNR and CDR2 FQNEAQ (reference sequence). Trimming removed 8 bases at V and 3 bases at J, with 10 bases between. The CDR3 sequence: CASGGVEETQYF. CDR3 bases: TGTGCCAGCGGCGGGGTAGAAGAGACCCAGTACTTC.

This sequence joins TRBV15 and TRBJ1-1, with D hard to call. This CDR3 is 14 amino acids long. Trimming took 1 base from V and 1 from J, leaving 7 bases between them. In germline, CDR1 is LNHNV, CDR2 YYDKDF (reference sequence). This CDR3 reads CATSRVQKNTEAFF. CDR3 nucleotides: TGTGCCACCAGCAGAGTGCAGAAGAACACTGAAGCTTTCTTT.